This T cell receptor (beta chain) was identified in a study of blood T cell repertoires in COVID-19 (dated by TCRdb to 2020 to 2022). With respect to the entire study: The collaborator samples originated in the United States, Italy and Spain and spanned the acute and convalescent phases of COVID-19. The prospective study material was composed of cDNA or gDNA derived from T cells, B-cell-depleted T cells, or PBMCs. Deeply sampled blood TCRbeta repertoires from subjects exposed to, actively infected with, or recovered from COVID-19 were included in the dataset. The repertoires were made available in a free public database intended to serve as a resource for research on the immune response to SARS-CoV-2. Samples came from the ongoing ImmuneRACE study (first 160 participants) plus 1,254 subjects from 6 global collaborators. The sample metadata nearly always contained a de-identified subject ID, COVID-19 status, age in years and sex. HLA class I and class II types, where available, came from metadata supplied by the sample provider rather than from assay-based typing.

Findings and caveats that apply to the study as a whole: Clinical and demographic metadata were provided uncurated, with the amount varying by source and participant.

The CDR3 measures 13 amino acids from cysteine to phenylalanine. The read is trimmed to its CDR3 DNA, 39 bases read in frame from base 1. V was cut back by 2 bases and J by 12 bases, leaving a gap of 11 bases between them. As encoded in the germline V gene, CDR1 is LGHNA while CDR2 is YSLEER. Samples from volunteer blood donors who had recovered from COVID-19 were contributed by a second Seattle source. The collaborating institutions used their own protocols to collect whole blood in K2EDTA tubes. For TCRbeta analysis, collaborators shipped samples in one of three forms: frozen whole blood, isolated PBMCs, or DNA extracted from either of those sample types. Turning to this clone: Its antigen has not been determined. Nothing much larger sits one base from this clone, and base qualities are not available.

TCRbeta CDR3 regions were amplified from genomic DNA using the immunoSEQ Assay, a bias-controlled multiplex PCR. The study's processing was this. Nucleated cell counts per sample were estimated from amplification of reference gene primers within the assay. Sequence reads were collapsed and filtered to measure the absolute abundance of every unique TCRbeta CDR3 rearrangement. Productive Simpson clonality was computed per sample as the square root of Simpson's diversity index over productive rearrangements. TCRdb carries this immuneACCESS record with in-frame sequences only. Its versions omit some clonotypes, under half of them owing to an unresolved V gene in the studies checked, with the rest unexplained. For V, J and clone size, that table is used; D and trimming come from the DNA. This sample comprises a few hundred thousand clones, about 79% of them detected only once. 1.2% to 1.5% of the sample is held by the ten biggest clonotypes.

This receptor was obtained from a woman aged 40 to 49 who had recovered from COVID-19. What was sequenced was peripheral blood. The chain uses TRBV4-3 and TRBJ1-6, with no confident D gene call. The DNA sequence is as follows: TGCGCCAGCAGCCAATTCGTTCCGGGACCCCTCCACTTT. Its protein reads: CASSQFVPGPLHF.